The T cell receptor (beta chain) described here comes from a study of Ad26.COV2.S vaccination and SARS-CoV-2 variants. V was shortened by 7 bases and J by 10 bases, with 11 bases between the two germline ends. The CDR3 is 11 amino acids. Germline V lookup: CDR1 SEHNR, CDR2 FQNEAQ (reference sequence). This clone was detected many times. This table comes from immunoSEQ multiplex PCR, and its TCRdb copy is limited to in-frame clones, with some not included. The sample yields about 480,000 clones, around 88% seen once. Treatment here: some 19 received Ad26.COV2.S at low or high dose, single or two shots; roughly 5 received placebo; per-sample allocation not given. Collection of the samples took place on day 63 after the first injection of vaccine or placebo. SARS-CoV-2 spike from the Wuhan strain was encoded by the vaccine, an Ad26 vector.

The clonotype comes from a person aged 18-65 years who received the Ad26.COV2.S COVID-19 vaccine or a placebo. The starting material was peripheral blood, obtained in a trial of Ad26.COV2.S vaccine versus placebo. The rearrangement uses TRBV7-9 and TRBJ1-3; D not resolved. The CDR3 DNA reads TGTGCCAGCACCCAGTCCGGGACCATATATTTT. Its protein product is CASTQSGTIYF.